This entry concerns a single T cell receptor beta chain. This record belongs to a study of blood T cell repertoires in COVID-19. Trimming took 7 bases from V and 4 from J; bases not matched to a gene: 9. The CDR3 is 13 amino acids. Germline assignment: CDR1 SQVTM and CDR2 ANQGSEA. Here immunoSEQ multiplex PCR was the method, and the copy in TCRdb shows in-frame clones only, minus some. The sample includes a few hundred thousand clones, 80% to 90% of them seen just once. This TCR derives from a woman in her 40s who had been exposed to COVID-19. The rearrangement joins TRBV29-1 to TRBJ2-7; the match to TRBD2 covers 8 bases. The sequencing sample was made of PBMCs or T cells enriched from blood (not recorded which). The CDR3 sequence is CSAGRGEIYEQYF. CDR3 nucleotide sequence: TGCAGCGCGGGGCGGGGGGAAATATACGAGCAGTACTTC.